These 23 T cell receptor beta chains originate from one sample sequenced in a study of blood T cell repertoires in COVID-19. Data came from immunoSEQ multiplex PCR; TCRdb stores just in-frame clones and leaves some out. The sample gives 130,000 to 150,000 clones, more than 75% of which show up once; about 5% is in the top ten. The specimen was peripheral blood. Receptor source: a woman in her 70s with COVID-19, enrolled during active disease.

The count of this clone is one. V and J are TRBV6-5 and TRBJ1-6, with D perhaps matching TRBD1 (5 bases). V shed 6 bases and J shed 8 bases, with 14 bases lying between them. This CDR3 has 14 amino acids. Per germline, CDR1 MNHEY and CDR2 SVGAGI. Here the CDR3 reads CASSRAGQDSPLHF. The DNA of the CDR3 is TGTGCCAGCAGCAGGGCAGGGCAGGATTCACCCCTCCACTTT.

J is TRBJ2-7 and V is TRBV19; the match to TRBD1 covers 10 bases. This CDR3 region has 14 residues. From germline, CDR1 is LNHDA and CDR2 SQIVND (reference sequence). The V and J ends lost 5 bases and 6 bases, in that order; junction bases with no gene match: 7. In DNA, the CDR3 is TGTGCCAGTAGTCCCGGGACAGGGGCCTTCGAGCAGTACTTC. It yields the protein CASSPGTGAFEQYF.

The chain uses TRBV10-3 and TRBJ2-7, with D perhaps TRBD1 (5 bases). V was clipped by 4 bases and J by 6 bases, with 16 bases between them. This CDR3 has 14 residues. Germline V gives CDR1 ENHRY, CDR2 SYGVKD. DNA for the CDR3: TGTGCCATCAGTGGAGGCCAGGGTCTGCCCGAGCAGTACTTC. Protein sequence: CAISGGQGLPEQYF.

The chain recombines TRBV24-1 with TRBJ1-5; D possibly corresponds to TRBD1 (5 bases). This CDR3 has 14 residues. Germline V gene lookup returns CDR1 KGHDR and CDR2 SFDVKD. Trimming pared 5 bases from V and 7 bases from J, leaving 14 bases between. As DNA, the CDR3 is TGTGCCACCAGTGGCCGGGGGGAGCGACAGCCCCAGCATTTT. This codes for CATSGRGERQPQHF.

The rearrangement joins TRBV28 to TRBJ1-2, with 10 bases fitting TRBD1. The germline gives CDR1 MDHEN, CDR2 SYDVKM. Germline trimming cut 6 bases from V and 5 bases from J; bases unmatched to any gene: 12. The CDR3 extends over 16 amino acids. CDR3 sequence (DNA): TGTGCCAGCAGCCCATGGACAGGGGGTATTCGATATGGCTACACCTTC. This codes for CASSPWTGGIRYGYTF.

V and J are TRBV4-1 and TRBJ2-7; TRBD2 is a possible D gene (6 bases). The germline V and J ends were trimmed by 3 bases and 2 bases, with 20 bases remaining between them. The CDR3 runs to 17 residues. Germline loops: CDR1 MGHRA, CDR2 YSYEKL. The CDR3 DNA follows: TGCGCCAGCAGCCACCGGAGGGGAGGTCTGGGGGCCTACGAGCAGTACTTC. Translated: CASSHRRGGLGAYEQYF.

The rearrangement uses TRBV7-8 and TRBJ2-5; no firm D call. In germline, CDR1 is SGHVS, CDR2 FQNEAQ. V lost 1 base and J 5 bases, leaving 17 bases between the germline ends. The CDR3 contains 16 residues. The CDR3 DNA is TGTGCCAGCAGCTTAGGAGGCCTTCTCCCCGGGGAGACCCAGTACTTC. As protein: CASSLGGLLPGETQYF.

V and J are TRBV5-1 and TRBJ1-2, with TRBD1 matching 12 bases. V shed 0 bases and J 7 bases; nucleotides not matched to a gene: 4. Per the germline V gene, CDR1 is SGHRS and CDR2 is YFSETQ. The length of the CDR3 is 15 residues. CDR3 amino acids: CASSLVGTGGGGYTF. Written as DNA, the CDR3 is TGCGCCAGCAGCTTGGTCGGGACAGGGGGCGGTGGCTACACCTTC.

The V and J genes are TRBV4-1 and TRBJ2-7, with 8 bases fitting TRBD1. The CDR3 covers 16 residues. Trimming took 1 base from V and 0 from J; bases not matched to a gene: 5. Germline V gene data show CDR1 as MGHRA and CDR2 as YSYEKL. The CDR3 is CASSQADRVGSYEQYF. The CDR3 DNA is TGCGCCAGCAGCCAAGCGGACAGGGTGGGCTCCTACGAGCAGTACTTC.

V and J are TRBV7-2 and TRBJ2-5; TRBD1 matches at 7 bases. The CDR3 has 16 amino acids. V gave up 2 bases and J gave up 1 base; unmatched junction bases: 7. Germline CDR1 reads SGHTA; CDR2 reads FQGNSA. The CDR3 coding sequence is TGTGCCAGCAGCTTAACCCACGGGACAGTCCAAGAGACCCAGTACTTC. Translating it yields CASSLTHGTVQETQYF. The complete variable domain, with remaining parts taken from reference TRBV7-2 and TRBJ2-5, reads GAGVSQSPSNKVTEKGKDVELRCDPISGHTALYWYRQSLGQGLEFLIYFQGNSAPDKSGLPSDRFSAERTGGSVSTLTIQRTQQEDSAVYLCASSLTHGTVQETQYFGPGTRLLVL.

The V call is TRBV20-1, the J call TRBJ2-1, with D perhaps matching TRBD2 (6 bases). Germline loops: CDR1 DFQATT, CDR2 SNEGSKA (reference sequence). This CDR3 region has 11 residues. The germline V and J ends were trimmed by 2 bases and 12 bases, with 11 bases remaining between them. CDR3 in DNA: TGCAGTGCTAGAAGGGAGGATGGGCAGTTCTTC. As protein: CSARREDGQFF.

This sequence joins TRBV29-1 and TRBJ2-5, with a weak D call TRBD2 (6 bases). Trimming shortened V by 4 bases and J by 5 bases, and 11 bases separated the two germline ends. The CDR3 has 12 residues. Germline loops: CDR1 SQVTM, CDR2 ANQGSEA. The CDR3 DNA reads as TGCAGCGTTGGGGCGGGAATGGAGACCCAGTACTTC. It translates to CSVGAGMETQYF.

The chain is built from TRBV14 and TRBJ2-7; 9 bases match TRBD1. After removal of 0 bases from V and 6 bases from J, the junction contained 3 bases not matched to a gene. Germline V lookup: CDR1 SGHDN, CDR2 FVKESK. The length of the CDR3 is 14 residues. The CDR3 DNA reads TGTGCCAGCAGCCAAGACGTGACAGGGGGCGAGCAGTACTTC. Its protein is CASSQDVTGGEQYF.

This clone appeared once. The CDR3 sequence is CASRSQLSDTEAFF. The CDR3 region has the DNA TGTGCCAGCAGGTCACAGCTTAGCGACACTGAAGCTTTCTTT. The chain joins TRBV5-4 to TRBJ1-1; no firm D call. Germline V CDR1 and CDR2: SGHNT, YYREEE (reference sequence). The CDR3 sequence is 14 residues long. The V end lost 5 bases, the J end lost 3 bases, and 14 bases lay between the germline ends.

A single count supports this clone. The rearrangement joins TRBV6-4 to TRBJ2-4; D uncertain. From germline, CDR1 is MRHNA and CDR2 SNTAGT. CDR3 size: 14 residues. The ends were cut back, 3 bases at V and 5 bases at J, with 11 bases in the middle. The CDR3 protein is CASSEDGGQNIQYF. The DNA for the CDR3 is TGTGCCAGCAGTGAAGACGGTGGGCAAAACATTCAGTACTTC.

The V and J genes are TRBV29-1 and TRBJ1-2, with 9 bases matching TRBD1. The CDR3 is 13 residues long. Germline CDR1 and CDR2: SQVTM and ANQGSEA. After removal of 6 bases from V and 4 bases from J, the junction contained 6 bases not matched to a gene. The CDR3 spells CSVDRGGSYGYTF. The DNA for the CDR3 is TGCAGCGTGGACAGGGGTGGGAGCTATGGCTACACCTTC.

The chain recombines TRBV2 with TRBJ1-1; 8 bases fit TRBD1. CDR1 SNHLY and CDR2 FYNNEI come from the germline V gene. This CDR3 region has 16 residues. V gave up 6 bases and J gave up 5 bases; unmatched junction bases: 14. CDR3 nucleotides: TGTGCCAGCAGGAAGAAACAGGGGGTAGTAAGGACTGAAGCTTTCTTT. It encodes CASRKKQGVVRTEAFF.

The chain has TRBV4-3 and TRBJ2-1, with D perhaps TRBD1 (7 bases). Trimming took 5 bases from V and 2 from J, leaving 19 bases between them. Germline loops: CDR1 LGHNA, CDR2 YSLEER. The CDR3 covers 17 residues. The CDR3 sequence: CASSSQGGSNAYNEQFF. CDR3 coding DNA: TGCGCCAGCAGCTCCCAGGGGGGCAGCAACGCCTACAATGAGCAGTTCTTC.

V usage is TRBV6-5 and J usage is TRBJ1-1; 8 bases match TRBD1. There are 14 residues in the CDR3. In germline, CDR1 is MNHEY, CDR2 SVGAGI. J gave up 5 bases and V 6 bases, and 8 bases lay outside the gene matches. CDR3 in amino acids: CASSVTTGGTEAFF. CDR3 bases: TGTGCCAGCAGCGTCACCACAGGGGGGACTGAAGCTTTCTTT.

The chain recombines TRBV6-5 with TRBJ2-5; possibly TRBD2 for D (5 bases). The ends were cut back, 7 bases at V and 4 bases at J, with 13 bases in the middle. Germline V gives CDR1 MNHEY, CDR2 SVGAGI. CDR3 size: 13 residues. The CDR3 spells CASIRGRGETQYF. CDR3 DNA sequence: TGTGCCAGCATACGGGGTCGGGGAGAGACCCAGTACTTC.

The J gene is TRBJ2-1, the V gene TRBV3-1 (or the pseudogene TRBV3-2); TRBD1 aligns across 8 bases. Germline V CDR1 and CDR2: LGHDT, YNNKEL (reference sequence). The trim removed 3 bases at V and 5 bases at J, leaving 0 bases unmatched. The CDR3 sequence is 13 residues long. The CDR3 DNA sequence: TGTGCCAGCAGCCAGACAGGGGACAATGAGCAGTTCTTC. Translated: CASSQTGDNEQFF.

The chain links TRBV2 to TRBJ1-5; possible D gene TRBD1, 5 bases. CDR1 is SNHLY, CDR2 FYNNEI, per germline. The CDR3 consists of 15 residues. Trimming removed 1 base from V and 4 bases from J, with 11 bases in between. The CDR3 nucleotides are TGTGCCAGCAGTGAAGTGGCCGGGGGGAATCAGCCCCAGCATTTT. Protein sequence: CASSEVAGGNQPQHF.

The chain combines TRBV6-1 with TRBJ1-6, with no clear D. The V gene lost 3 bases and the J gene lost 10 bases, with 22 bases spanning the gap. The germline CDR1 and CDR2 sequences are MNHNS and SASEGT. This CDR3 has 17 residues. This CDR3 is CASSEILNSGSGSPLHF. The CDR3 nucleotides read TGTGCCAGCAGTGAGATTTTAAACAGTGGTAGCGGATCACCCCTCCACTTT.